A selection of T cell receptor beta chains follows, all from one sample in a study of T-cell memory formation after mild COVID-19. TCRdb used MiXCR to reprocess the 5' RACE reads, holding one entry per CDR3 protein. Of over 350,000 distinct CDR3 sequences listed, about 16% were seen once; the top ten hold approximately 21%. What was sequenced was PBMCs or a T cell subset sorted from them (not recorded which). Every receptor here comes from a man aged 18 to 29 who had mild COVID-19 (a few samples of this study predate the infection). Cell type and time point are not known. The CDR3 runs from the conserved cysteine through the conserved F or W. Fields, in order: clone size, J gene, V gene, D gene, CDR3 protein, CDR3 DNA. A D gene is named only where the DNA matches it firmly. Size values are once, few and many counts, or a class for expanded clones, and some rows have none.

few,TRBJ1-5,TRBV5-5,-,CASSLDFYLGAGNQPQHF,TGTGCCAGCAGCTTGGATTTTTATCTGGGGGCCGGCAATCAGCCCCAGCATTTT
few,TRBJ1-1,TRBV7-2,-,CASSLVNMNTEAFF,TGTGCCAGCAGCTTAGTAAACATGAACACTGAAGCTTTCTTT
few,TRBJ1-2,TRBV24-1,-,CATGSPGDYGYTF,TGTGCCACCGGGTCCCCAGGGGACTATGGCTACACCTTC
-,TRBJ1-6,TRBV5-1,-,CASSSGGGSSYNSPLHF,TGCGCCAGCAGCTCGGGCGGGGGCAGCTCCTATAATTCACCCCTCCACTTT
-,TRBJ2-2,TRBV3-1,-,CASSQKRVFGAVGELFF,TGTGCCAGCAGCCAAAAGAGGGTATTCGGGGCGGTCGGGGAGCTGTTTTTT
-,TRBJ2-4,TRBV14,TRBD1,CASSQGQGTLGYF,TGTGCCAGCAGCCAAGGACAGGGCACCCTCGGATACTTC
few,TRBJ1-4,TRBV7-9,TRBD1,CASRRDSFGEKLFF,TGTGCCAGCAGGAGGGACAGTTTTGGCGAAAAACTGTTTTTT
-,TRBJ1-6,TRBV12-3/TRBV12-4,-,CASSFMSNSPLHF,TGTGCCAGCAGTTTTATGTCGAATTCACCCCTCCACTTT
few,TRBJ1-1,TRBV4-1,-,CASSQGQTEAFF,TGCGCCAGCAGCCAAGGACAGACTGAAGCTTTCTTT
few,TRBJ2-1,TRBV28,-,CASSLTREQFF,TGTGCCAGCAGTTTAACGCGTGAGCAGTTCTTC
few,TRBJ2-2,TRBV11-2,TRBD2,CASSFGWRGGAGELFF,TGTGCCAGCAGCTTTGGCTGGCGGGGGGGAGCCGGGGAGCTGTTTTTT
-,TRBJ1-5,TRBV6-6,TRBD1,CASIPGQGEGNQPQHF,TGTGCCAGCATTCCGGGACAGGGGGAGGGCAATCAGCCCCAGCATTTT
few,TRBJ2-5,TRBV9,-,CASTKSGAGSQETQYF,TGTGCCAGCACAAAAAGTGGGGCGGGGAGCCAAGAGACCCAGTACTTC
few,TRBJ1-3,TRBV4-2,-,CASSQDPGSYSGNTIYF,TGTGCCAGCAGCCAAGACCCAGGGTCGTATTCTGGAAACACCATATATTTT
few,TRBJ1-1,TRBV7-9,-,CASSFPPNTEAFF,TGTGCCAGCAGCTTCCCACCGAACACTGAAGCTTTCTTT
once,TRBJ1-5,TRBV27,-,CASSLSPLGQPQHF,TGTGCCAGCAGTTTATCCCCCCTGGGTCAGCCCCAGCATTTT
-,TRBJ2-2,TRBV7-8,TRBD2,CASSTTLAGGRPELFF,TGTGCCAGCAGCACAACGTTAGCGGGGGGGCGCCCGGAGCTGTTTTTT
-,TRBJ2-3,TRBV7-3,-,CASSLGPITDTQYF,TGTGCCAGCAGCTTAGGCCCAATCACAGATACGCAGTATTTT
-,TRBJ1-5,TRBV4-3,TRBD1,CASSQRTGERQPQHF,TGCGCCAGCAGCCAGAGGACAGGGGAACGGCAGCCCCAGCATTTT
-,TRBJ1-2,TRBV7-2,-,CASSLQPSTGWGYTF,TGTGCCAGCAGCCTTCAACCATCAACGGGCTGGGGCTACACCTTC
few,TRBJ1-1,TRBV3-1,-,CASSQTRDNEAFF,TGTGCCAGCAGCCAAACCCGGGACAACGAAGCTTTCTTT
-,TRBJ1-2,TRBV6-1,-,CASSEGGGGGYGYTF,TGTGCCAGCAGTGAAGGAGGTGGGGGAGGCTATGGCTACACCTTC
-,TRBJ2-3,TRBV12-5,TRBD2,CASDSGGNTDTQYF,TGTGCTAGTGACAGCGGGGGAAACACAGATACGCAGTATTTT
many,TRBJ2-5,TRBV12-3/TRBV12-4,-,CASSFGYQETQYF,TGTGCCAGCAGTTTTGGTTACCAAGAGACCCAGTACTTC
-,TRBJ2-5,TRBV7-3,TRBD2,CASSLAGGPIETQYF,TGTGCCAGCAGTTTGGCGGGGGGGCCTATTGAGACCCAGTACTTC
-,TRBJ2-1,TRBV5-6,-,CASTRAPGGTEQFF,TGTGCCAGCACCCGAGCTCCCGGGGGCACTGAGCAGTTCTTC
-,TRBJ2-5,TRBV3-1,TRBD1,CASSQDRQGGQETQYF,TGTGCCAGCAGCCAAGACCGACAGGGCGGGCAAGAGACCCAGTACTTC
few,TRBJ2-3,TRBV6-2/TRBV6-3,-,CASSYSKAGTDTQYF,TGTGCCAGCAGTTACTCGAAGGCAGGCACAGATACGCAGTATTTT
-,TRBJ2-1,TRBV28,TRBD1,CASSLETGEVEQFF,TGTGCCAGCAGTTTAGAGACAGGGGAGGTTGAGCAGTTCTTC
many,TRBJ2-7,TRBV3-1,-,CASSQTGAVYEQYF,TGTGCCAGCAGCCAAACCGGGGCGGTATACGAGCAGTACTTC
-,TRBJ2-4,TRBV10-3,TRBD1,CAISDRDPPIQYF,TGTGCCATCAGCGACAGGGATCCCCCCATTCAGTACTTC
few,TRBJ2-1,TRBV7-9,TRBD1,CASSLQGAPDEQFF,TGTGCCAGCAGCTTACAGGGGGCGCCGGATGAGCAGTTCTTC
few,TRBJ1-2,TRBV10-3,-,CAISEARGPDTNYGYTF,TGTGCCATCAGTGAGGCCCGGGGGCCAGATACTAACTATGGCTACACCTTC
-,TRBJ2-2,TRBV7-3,TRBD2,CASSTSGTNTGELFF,TGTGCCAGCAGCACAAGCGGGACGAACACCGGGGAGCTGTTTTTT
-,TRBJ2-2,TRBV12-3/TRBV12-4,TRBD2,CASSQRSGGRGGELFF,TGTGCCAGCAGCCAACGATCGGGGGGACGGGGCGGGGAGCTGTTTTTT
-,TRBJ1-1,TRBV15,-,CATSRDGSKAFF,TGTGCCACCAGCAGAGATGGTAGCAAAGCTTTCTTT
-,TRBJ2-7,TRBV27,TRBD1,CASSPGGTGTYEQYF,TGTGCCAGCAGCCCTGGTGGGACAGGGACCTACGAGCAGTACTTC
few,TRBJ1-1,TRBV7-2,TRBD1,CASSRTGPEAFF,TGTGCCAGCAGCAGGACAGGGCCTGAAGCTTTCTTT
few,TRBJ2-1,TRBV20-1,-,CSAPRAGVNRYNEQFF,TGCAGTGCTCCGAGGGCAGGGGTGAACAGGTACAATGAGCAGTTCTTC
-,TRBJ1-1,TRBV20-1,-,CSAVARNTEAFF,TGCAGTGCCGTGGCCCGGAACACTGAAGCTTTCTTT
-,TRBJ2-6,TRBV15,-,CATSSLGNGANVLTF,TGTGCCACCAGCTCCCTGGGGAACGGGGCCAACGTCCTGACTTTC
few,TRBJ1-2,TRBV6-5,-,CASSYSGNREDGYTF,TGTGCCAGCAGTTACTCGGGGAACAGGGAGGATGGCTACACCTTC
few,TRBJ2-5,TRBV6-5,TRBD2,CASSYTISSGETQYF,TGTGCCAGCAGTTACACGATCTCTAGCGGAGAGACCCAGTACTTC
few,TRBJ2-3,TRBV6-1,-,CASIPGLGTDTQYF,TGTGCCAGCATCCCGGGACTCGGCACAGATACGCAGTATTTT
many,TRBJ2-1,TRBV6-2/TRBV6-3,-,CASRRDGSNEQFF,TGTGCCAGCAGACGGGACGGGAGCAATGAGCAGTTCTTC
-,TRBJ1-4,TRBV12-3/TRBV12-4,TRBD1,CASSPFGTVNEKLFF,TGTGCCAGCAGTCCGTTCGGGACAGTTAATGAAAAACTGTTTTTT
many,TRBJ1-1,TRBV5-1,TRBD1,CASSLSQGATEAFF,TGCGCCAGCAGCTTGAGTCAGGGGGCCACTGAAGCTTTCTTT
-,TRBJ1-6,TRBV5-1,TRBD1,CASSRGQGYSPLHF,TGCGCCAGCAGCCGAGGACAGGGTTATTCACCCCTCCACTTT